The 12 T cell receptor beta chains reported below all come from one sample, sequenced in a study of beta chain features in type 1 diabetes. cDNA synthesis used the whole RNA isolate, giving expressed TCRB sequences. Profiling relied on immunoSEQ multiplex PCR, and the TCRdb table lists in-frame clones only, not all of them. The sample lists a few hundred thousand clones, around 20% seen once, with 0.044% in the top ten. Material for sequencing was naive CD4+ T cells from blood. These receptors came from a woman aged 18-29 years in good health.

The CDR3 DNA follows: TGTGCCAGCAGCCGTCAGGGGCGGACCGGGGAGCTGTTTTTT. Translated, it gives CASSRQGRTGELFF. The chain uses TRBV7-9 and TRBJ2-2; D possibly corresponds to TRBD1 (6 bases). V lost 5 bases to trimming and J lost 5 bases, with 12 bases between them. The CDR3 is made up of 14 amino acids. Germline CDR1 reads SEHNR; CDR2 reads FQNEAQ (reference sequence).

This clone was detected a few times. The chain combines TRBV19 with TRBJ2-6, with D unclear. V dropped 3 bases and J dropped 4 bases, with 4 bases sitting between them. The CDR3 is 13 residues long. Per the germline V gene, CDR1 is LNHDA and CDR2 is SQIVND (reference sequence). The CDR3 is CASSILGANVLTF. The DNA for the CDR3 is TGTGCCAGTAGTATCCTGGGGGCCAACGTCCTGACTTTC.

This chain links TRBV9 with TRBJ2-1; tentatively, D is TRBD2 (6 bases). Trimming pared 6 bases from V and 7 bases from J, leaving 20 bases between. Germline V CDR1 and CDR2: SGDLS, YYNGEE. The CDR3 totals 15 residues. The CDR3 bases are TGTGCCAGCAACCCCATTGGGACCCGGGGGAATGAGCAGTTCTTC. Its protein is CASNPIGTRGNEQFF. The entire variable domain, with the rest obtained from reference TRBV9 and TRBJ2-1, is as follows: DSGVTQTPKHLITATGQRVTLRCSPRSGDLSVYWYQQSLDQGLQFLIQYYNGEERAKGNILERFSAQQFPDLHSELNLSSLELGDSALYFCASNPIGTRGNEQFFGPGTRLTVL.

This clone was counted between two and nine times. V usage is TRBV30 and J usage is TRBJ2-1; 16 nucleotides align to TRBD2. The ends lost 6 bases at V and 4 bases at J; junction bases unmatched: 3. This CDR3 has 15 amino acids. Germline-derived CDR1 and CDR2 are GTSNPN and SVGIG (reference sequence). CDR3 sequence: CACRGLAGGYNEQFF. In DNA, the CDR3 is TGTGCCTGCAGGGGACTAGCGGGGGGGTACAATGAGCAGTTCTTC.

This clone was picked up a small number of times. The rearrangement links TRBV5-1 to TRBJ2-3; possible D gene TRBD1, 6 bases. The CDR3 is 14 amino acids. V shed 2 bases and J shed 5 bases, with 12 bases lying between them. Germline V lookup: CDR1 SGHRS, CDR2 YFSETQ. CDR3 sequence reads: CASSFNVGGDTQYF. In DNA, the CDR3 is TGCGCCAGCAGCTTCAACGTAGGGGGAGATACGCAGTATTTT.

This clone was found a few times. This chain uses TRBV10-3 with TRBJ2-5; 9 bases map to TRBD2. Germline CDR1 reads ENHRY; CDR2 reads SYGVKD. The CDR3 is made up of 14 amino acids. With 4 bases clipped from V and 5 bases from J, the junction kept 5 bases outside the gene matches. For the CDR3, the DNA is TGTGCCATCAGTGGGCGGGAGGGCCTCGAGACCCAGTACTTC. Protein product: CAISGREGLETQYF.

This sequence joins TRBV5-1 and TRBJ2-2, with D perhaps TRBD2 (5 bases). CDR3 length equals 14 residues. The germline V and J ends were trimmed by 7 bases and 6 bases, with 16 bases remaining between them. Per germline, CDR1 SGHRS and CDR2 YFSETQ. The CDR3 loop reads CASRGDVWAGELFF. Here the CDR3 DNA reads TGCGCCAGCCGGGGAGACGTATGGGCCGGGGAGCTGTTTTTT.

This clone was picked up a small number of times. J is TRBJ2-5 and V is TRBV29-1; 7 positions match TRBD2. Germline CDR1 and CDR2: SQVTM and ANQGSEA. The V segment lost 4 bases and the J segment 2 bases; nucleotides outside the gene matches: 4. This CDR3 contains 13 residues. The CDR3 here is CSVGGGTQETQYF. Here the CDR3 DNA reads TGCAGCGTTGGGGGAGGGACTCAAGAGACCCAGTACTTC.

J is TRBJ2-5 and V is TRBV5-4; D perhaps matches TRBD2 (5 bases). CDR3 length: 14 amino acids. V was cut by 0 bases and J by 4 bases, with 10 bases left in between. Germline CDR1 is SGHNT and CDR2 is YYREEE (reference sequence). CDR3 region: CASSLGTSGETQYF. Here the CDR3 DNA reads TGTGCCAGCAGCTTGGGGACTTCGGGAGAGACCCAGTACTTC. Based on the CDR3 plus reference TRBV5-4 and TRBJ2-5, the full variable domain is ETGVTQSPTHLIKTRGQQVTLRCSSQSGHNTVSWYQQALGQGPQFIFQYYREEENGRGNFPPRFSGLQFPNYSSELNVNALELDDSALYLCASSLGTSGETQYFGPGTRLLVL.

The chain has TRBV20-1 and TRBJ2-1; D gene uncertain. Germline V gives CDR1 DFQATT, CDR2 SNEGSKA (reference sequence). The CDR3 has 11 amino acids. Trimming took 3 bases from V and 10 from J, leaving 10 bases between them. The CDR3 loop is CSARGAAEQFF. The CDR3 bases are TGCAGTGCTAGGGGCGCCGCGGAGCAGTTCTTC.

This chain connects TRBV5-1 to TRBJ1-1, with 9 bases matching TRBD1. The CDR3 covers 15 residues. Germline loops: CDR1 SGHRS, CDR2 YFSETQ. The trim removed 4 bases at V and 1 base at J, leaving 5 bases unmatched. The CDR3 sequence: CASSPGQGGNTEAFF. DNA of the CDR3: TGCGCCAGCAGCCCGGGACAGGGAGGGAACACTGAAGCTTTCTTT.

This chain uses TRBV7-2 with TRBJ2-5; 7 positions match TRBD1. Trimming took 4 bases from V and 5 from J; bases not matched to a gene: 10. CDR1 SGHTA and CDR2 FQGNSA come from the germline V gene. The CDR3 spans 15 residues. The CDR3 DNA sequence: TGTGCCAGCAGCTCCCTGGGACAGTATAGGGAGACCCAGTACTTC. Translation: CASSSLGQYRETQYF.